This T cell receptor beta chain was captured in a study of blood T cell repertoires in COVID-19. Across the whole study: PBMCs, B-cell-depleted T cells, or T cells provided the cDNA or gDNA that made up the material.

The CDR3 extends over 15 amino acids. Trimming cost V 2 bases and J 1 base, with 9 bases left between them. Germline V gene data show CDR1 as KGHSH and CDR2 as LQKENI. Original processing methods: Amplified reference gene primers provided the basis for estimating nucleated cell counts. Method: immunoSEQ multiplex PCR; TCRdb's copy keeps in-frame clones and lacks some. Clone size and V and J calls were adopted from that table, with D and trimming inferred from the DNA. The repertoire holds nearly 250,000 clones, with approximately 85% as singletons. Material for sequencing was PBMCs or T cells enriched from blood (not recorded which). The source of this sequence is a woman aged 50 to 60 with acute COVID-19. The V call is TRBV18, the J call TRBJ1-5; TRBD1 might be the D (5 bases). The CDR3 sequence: CASSPAQASNQPQHF. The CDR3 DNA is TGTGCCAGCTCACCAGCACAGGCGAGCAATCAGCCCCAGCATTTT.